A single sample gave rise to the 27 T cell receptor beta chains below, sequenced in a study of cytomegalovirus exposure and HLA in healthy donors. The primer mix had 60 Vbeta and 13 Jbeta primers. Assay: immunoSEQ multiplex PCR; the TCRdb copy retains only in-frame clones and omits some. The sample includes about 200,000 clones, 81% of them seen just once. Input material: PBMCs. The source is a man aged 40-50 years in good health and CMV-seropositive.

The V and J genes are TRBV9 and TRBJ2-5; 12 bases match TRBD2. Germline CDR1 reads SGDLS; CDR2 reads YYNGEE. This CDR3 has 16 amino acids. V was clipped by 3 bases and J by 5 bases; unmatched bases: 8. CDR3 in amino acids: CASSASSGGAEETQYF. CDR3 nucleotides: TGTGCCAGCAGCGCATCTAGCGGGGGGGCCGAGGAGACCCAGTACTTC.

This rearrangement joins TRBV6-1 to TRBJ2-3; 12 nucleotides match TRBD2. Trimming took 1 base from V and 4 from J; bases not matched to a gene: 6. This CDR3 has 17 residues. Germline CDR1 and CDR2: MNHNS and SASEGT. The CDR3 bases are TGTGCCAGCAGTGAAGGTCTAGCGGGGGGGTCATCAGATACGCAGTATTTT. This translates into CASSEGLAGGSSDTQYF.

This clone was picked up a small number of times. The chain recombines TRBV29-1 with TRBJ2-5, with 7 nucleotides matching TRBD1. The assigned J gene may be wrong: the sequence end matches TRBJ2-7 better. The CDR3 covers 15 residues. Germline V lookup: CDR1 SQVTM, CDR2 ANQGSEA. The CDR3 reads CSVAEPPGQPYEQYF. The CDR3 region has the DNA TGCAGCGTTGCTGAGCCCCCGGGACAGCCATACGAGCAGTACTTC.

The chain recombines TRBV7-9 with TRBJ1-6; 8 bases fit TRBD1. Germline V gives CDR1 SEHNR, CDR2 FQNEAQ (reference sequence). This CDR3 contains 15 residues. V lost 10 bases, J lost 4 bases, and 9 bases stayed unmatched. The CDR3 sequence is CATNDRGAYNSPLHF. CDR3 nucleotides: TGTGCCACGAACGACAGGGGCGCTTATAATTCACCCCTCCACTTT.

The J gene is TRBJ2-3, the V gene TRBV11-3; 12 bases fit TRBD2. This CDR3 is 15 amino acids long. Germline lookup yields CDR1 SGHNT and CDR2 YENEEA. Trimming removed 1 base from V and 5 bases from J; junction bases left unmatched: 1. CDR3 amino acids: CASSLAGLAGDTQYF. DNA of the CDR3: TGTGCCAGCAGCTTAGCGGGACTAGCGGGAGATACGCAGTATTTT.

J is TRBJ2-2 and V is TRBV5-1; the D gene is possibly TRBD1 (6 bases). V gave up 4 bases and J gave up 1 base, with 11 bases separating them. This CDR3 region has 15 residues. From germline, CDR1 is SGHRS and CDR2 YFSETQ. The CDR3, as DNA: TGCGCCAGCAGCAAAGCGGACAGGAACACCGGGGAGCTGTTTTTT. This encodes CASSKADRNTGELFF.

This clone has a single count. The V call is TRBV6-1, the J call TRBJ1-1; D ambiguous. This CDR3 is built from 12 residues. The V gene's germline CDR1 is MNHNS and CDR2 SASEGT. Trimming took off 0 bases at V and 8 bases at J, with 7 bases between the two ends. CDR3 DNA sequence: TGTGCCAGCAGTGAAGCGCGACTCGAAGCTTTCTTT. This codes for CASSEARLEAFF.

The V and J genes are TRBV13 and TRBJ2-3; tentative D call: TRBD2 (5 bases). Germline V CDR1 and CDR2: PRHDT, FYEKMQ (reference sequence). The CDR3 spans 16 residues. V was shortened by 4 bases and J by 2 bases, with 16 bases between the two germline ends. CDR3 bases: TGTGCCAGCAGCTCTACCTCAGACTACCTCACAGATACGCAGTATTTT. It specifies CASSSTSDYLTDTQYF.

This clone came up once. The rearrangement joins TRBV5-4 to TRBJ2-3; 14 positions agree with TRBD2. The germline gives CDR1 SGHNT, CDR2 YYREEE (reference sequence). The CDR3 length is 15 residues. Unmatched junction bases numbered 5, after V lost 4 bases and J lost 7 bases. CDR3 in amino acids: CASSQTSGGAHTQYF. The CDR3 DNA reads as TGTGCCAGCAGCCAGACTAGCGGGGGGGCCCATACGCAGTATTTT.

The V gene is TRBV5-1, the J gene TRBJ2-3; TRBD1 agrees at 7 bases. The J segment lost 4 bases and the V segment lost 2 bases, leaving 4 bases of the junction unmatched. Germline V gives CDR1 SGHRS, CDR2 YFSETQ. The CDR3 totals 14 residues. DNA for the CDR3: TGCGCCAGCAGCTTCGGACAGGAATCAGATACGCAGTATTTT. As protein: CASSFGQESDTQYF.

The rearrangement joins TRBV9 to TRBJ2-3, with no clear D. Germline-derived CDR1 and CDR2 are SGDLS and YYNGEE. The CDR3 length is 12 residues. The germline V and J ends were trimmed by 2 bases and 3 bases, with 4 bases remaining between them. The DNA of the CDR3 is TGTGCCAGCAGCGTCGAGACAGATACGCAGTATTTT. Translation gives CASSVETDTQYF. Variable domain in full (rest from reference TRBV9 and TRBJ2-3): DSGVTQTPKHLITATGQRVTLRCSPRSGDLSVYWYQQSLDQGLQFLIQYYNGEERAKGNILERFSAQQFPDLHSELNLSSLELGDSALYFCASSVETDTQYFGPGTRLTVL.

The chain carries TRBV4-1 and TRBJ2-3; unclear D gene. The CDR3 extends over 14 amino acids. With 2 bases removed from V and 3 bases from J, the gap between germline ends came to 9 bases. Germline V CDR1 and CDR2: MGHRA, YSYEKL. The CDR3 is CASSQMEPTDTQYF. The CDR3 DNA reads TGCGCCAGCAGCCAAATGGAGCCGACAGATACGCAGTATTTT.

This clone was detected a few times. CDR3: CASSPGITYEQYF. DNA of the CDR3: TGTGCCAGCAGCCCGGGAATCACCTACGAGCAGTACTTC. The chain links TRBV6-5 to TRBJ2-7; perhaps TRBD2 as D (5 bases). The CDR3 loop spans 13 amino acids. Germline CDR1 is MNHEY and CDR2 is SVGAGI. V was cut by 6 bases and J by 2 bases, with 11 bases left in between.

The chain employs TRBV7-9 and TRBJ1-2, with 7 bases identical to TRBD1. The trim removed 5 bases at V and 3 bases at J, leaving 12 bases unmatched. The germline V gene has CDR1 SEHNR and CDR2 FQNEAQ (reference sequence). This CDR3 comprises 16 residues. For the CDR3, the DNA is TGTGCCAGCAGCCCACCTGACAGGGTCCCCTACTATGGCTACACCTTC. Amino acids: CASSPPDRVPYYGYTF.

The V gene is TRBV5-4, the J gene TRBJ2-7; 12 nucleotides align to TRBD1. The V segment lost 4 bases and the J segment 4 bases; nucleotides outside the gene matches: 6. Germline CDR1 and CDR2: SGHNT and YYREEE (reference sequence). CDR3 size: 15 residues. The CDR3: CASSPPGQGAYEQYF. The CDR3 DNA follows: TGTGCCAGCAGCCCTCCGGGACAGGGGGCGTACGAGCAGTACTTC. Supplemented by reference TRBV5-4 and TRBJ2-7, the full variable domain reads ETGVTQSPTHLIKTRGQQVTLRCSSQSGHNTVSWYQQALGQGPQFIFQYYREEENGRGNFPPRFSGLQFPNYSSELNVNALELDDSALYLCASSPPGQGAYEQYFGPGTRLTVT.

The chain carries TRBV27 and TRBJ1-4; maybe TRBD1 (5 bases). V was trimmed by 0 bases and J by 6 bases, leaving 14 bases between them. Germline V gene data show CDR1 as MNHEY and CDR2 as SMNVEV (reference sequence). The CDR3 loop spans 16 amino acids. CDR3 nucleotides: TGTGCCAGCAGTTTATCGAGGCAGGGTCCCCATGAAAAACTGTTTTTT. Protein product: CASSLSRQGPHEKLFF.

The V gene is TRBV28, the J gene TRBJ2-3; TRBD2 aligns across 8 bases. V was clipped by 6 bases and J by 5 bases; unmatched bases: 7. Germline-derived CDR1 and CDR2 are MDHEN and SYDVKM. The CDR3 is 14 residues long. The CDR3 reads CASSPGGAGDTQYF. CDR3 coding DNA: TGTGCCAGCAGCCCCGGGGGGGCGGGAGATACGCAGTATTTT.

The chain combines TRBV5-1 with TRBJ2-5, with D uncertain. This CDR3 spans 13 amino acids. Germline V gene lookup returns CDR1 SGHRS and CDR2 YFSETQ. V shed 2 bases and J shed 3 bases, with 8 bases lying between them. CDR3 protein: CASSLPTEETQYF. CDR3 bases: TGCGCCAGCAGCTTACCTACAGAAGAGACCCAGTACTTC.

This chain joins TRBV7-3 and TRBJ1-2; 11 bases line up with TRBD1. This CDR3 spans 17 amino acids. From germline, CDR1 is SGHTA and CDR2 FQGTGA. With 3 bases clipped from V and 1 base from J, the junction kept 7 bases outside the gene matches. CDR3 sequence reads: CASSFRDRGTLNYGYTF. CDR3 sequence (DNA): TGTGCCAGCAGCTTCAGGGACAGGGGGACCCTTAACTATGGCTACACCTTC.

The chain carries TRBV28 and TRBJ1-2, with 7 bases fitting TRBD1. Germline assignment: CDR1 MDHEN and CDR2 SYDVKM. J lost 7 bases, V lost 5 bases, and 13 bases had no gene match. The CDR3 extends over 15 amino acids. CDR3 protein: CASSLRTGGRGGYTF. The CDR3 DNA follows: TGTGCCAGCAGTCTCCGGACAGGAGGGCGTGGTGGCTACACCTTC.

This chain joins TRBV7-9 and TRBJ2-2; a possible D gene is TRBD1 (6 bases). The CDR3 has 16 amino acids. V was cut by 5 bases and J by 3 bases, with 16 bases left in between. Per germline, CDR1 SEHNR and CDR2 FQNEAQ (reference sequence). CDR3 DNA sequence: TGTGCCAGCAGCAAACGACAGGCCAAAGACACCGGGGAGCTGTTTTTT. It is translated as CASSKRQAKDTGELFF.

This clone is a singleton in its sample. The chain couples TRBV27 to TRBJ2-3, with D perhaps TRBD1 (5 bases). CDR1 is MNHEY, CDR2 SMNVEV, per germline (reference sequence). With 6 bases removed from V and 0 bases from J, the gap between germline ends came to 16 bases. This CDR3 is 16 amino acids long. The DNA of the CDR3 is TGTGCCAGCAGCTGGGGCAGCGTGACTAGCACAGATACGCAGTATTTT. Protein: CASSWGSVTSTDTQYF.

The chain couples TRBV6-6 to TRBJ1-2; TRBD1 might be the D (6 bases). CDR3 length: 14 amino acids. Between the trimmed V and J ends, which lost 5 bases and 5 bases, there was a span of 15 bases. Germline lookup yields CDR1 MNHNY and CDR2 SVGAGI (reference sequence). The CDR3 is CASSPRGAMYGYTF. The CDR3, as DNA: TGTGCCAGCAGTCCCAGGGGAGCCATGTATGGCTACACCTTC.

This chain joins TRBV11-2 and TRBJ2-1, with TRBD2 identical over 8 bases. The ends lost 2 bases at V and 6 bases at J; junction bases unmatched: 15. Germline loops: CDR1 SGHAT, CDR2 FQNNGV. This CDR3 has 18 amino acids. The CDR3 reads CASSLRGTTSGITNEQFF. The CDR3, as DNA: TGTGCCAGCAGCTTACGCGGCACCACTAGCGGAATCACCAATGAGCAGTTCTTC.

This clone was seen more than once but under ten times. The chain has TRBV5-1 and TRBJ2-5, with 11 bases matching TRBD1. Germline assignment: CDR1 SGHRS and CDR2 YFSETQ. The CDR3 covers 15 residues. V lost 4 bases to trimming and J lost 5 bases; unmatched junction nucleotides: 7. The CDR3 bases are TGCGCCAGCAGCCCGGGACAGGGGGGTGGTGAGACCCAGTACTTC. Its protein is CASSPGQGGGETQYF.

This chain links TRBV5-5 with TRBJ2-7; TRBD2 might be the D (6 bases). V was trimmed by 0 bases and J by 3 bases, leaving 13 bases between them. The V gene's germline CDR1 is SGHKS and CDR2 YYEKEE (reference sequence). The CDR3 contains 15 residues. CDR3 in amino acids: CASSLESASDYEQYF. The CDR3, as DNA: TGTGCCAGCAGCTTGGAATCGGCTAGCGACTACGAGCAGTACTTC.

The table lists this clone with a count of one. The chain combines TRBV5-6 with TRBJ1-5, with D possibly TRBD1 on 6 matching bases. Germline CDR1 and CDR2: SGHDT and YYEEEE. The CDR3 contains 15 residues. Trimming stripped 2 bases from V and 4 bases from J, with 13 bases between. CDR3 nucleotides: TGTGCCAGCAGCTTAGGGGACACACAAAATCAGCCCCAGCATTTT. This codes for CASSLGDTQNQPQHF.